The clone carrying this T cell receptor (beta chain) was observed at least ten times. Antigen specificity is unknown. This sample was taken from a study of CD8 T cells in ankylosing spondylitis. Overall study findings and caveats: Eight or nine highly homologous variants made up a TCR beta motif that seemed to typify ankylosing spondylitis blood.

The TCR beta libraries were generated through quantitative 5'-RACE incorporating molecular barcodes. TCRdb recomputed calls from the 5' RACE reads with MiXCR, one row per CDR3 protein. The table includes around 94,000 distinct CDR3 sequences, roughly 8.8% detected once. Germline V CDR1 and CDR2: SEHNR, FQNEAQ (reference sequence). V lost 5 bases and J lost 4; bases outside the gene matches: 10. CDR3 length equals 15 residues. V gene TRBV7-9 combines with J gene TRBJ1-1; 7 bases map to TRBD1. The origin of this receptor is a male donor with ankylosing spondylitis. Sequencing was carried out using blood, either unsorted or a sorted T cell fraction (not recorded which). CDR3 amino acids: CASSPSRGDGTEAFF. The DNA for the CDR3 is TGTGCCAGCAGCCCCTCCAGGGGGGATGGCACTGAAGCTTTCTTT.